This T cell receptor beta chain is drawn from a study of T cell repertoires in cytomegalovirus infection. As regards this clonotype: Its antigen remains unknown.

Study-wide results and caveats: The ex vivo response showed dominance by HLA-C-restricted CMV-specific TCR beta clonotypes.

TCRdb itself ran the reads through MiXCR, one entry per CDR3 protein. The sample holds 750,000 to 900,000 distinct CDR3 sequences; around 29% are singletons and the top ten take around 13%. This CDR3 has 19 amino acids. V shed 4 bases and J 0 bases; nucleotides not matched to a gene: 15. Per germline, CDR1 SGHTA and CDR2 FQGTGA. The source was cultured CD8+ T cells from PBMCs, collected from culture after CMV antigen stimulation. The clonotype comes from a human donor in good health (CMV status not recorded). Some clones in this sample may be carry-over from other donors' samples. This sequence joins TRBV7-3 and TRBJ1-3, with TRBD1 matching 7 bases. The CDR3 reads CASSSKGTATLSSGNTIYF. The DNA for the CDR3 is TGTGCCAGCAGCTCCAAGGGGACAGCCACCCTAAGCTCTGGAAACACCATATATTTT.